The 3 T cell receptor beta chains listed next were all sequenced from one sample in a study of T cell repertoires in ileal Crohn's disease. Some clones are missing from TCRdb's copy, which holds only in-frame ones; the method was immunoSEQ multiplex PCR. Among about 6,500 clones listed, 60% to 75% were seen once. Material: ileal tissue. The receptors were sampled from an adult with Crohn's disease.

The chain joins TRBV19 to TRBJ2-7; 8 nucleotides line up with TRBD2. CDR1 is LNHDA and CDR2 is SQIVND in the germline V gene (reference sequence). The V segment lost 10 bases and the J segment 1 base; nucleotides outside the gene matches: 9. The CDR3 is 14 amino acids. The CDR3: CATHPSGGSYEQYF. The CDR3 nucleotides are TGTGCCACCCACCCAAGCGGGGGTTCCTACGAGCAGTACTTC. Full variable domain (outside the CDR3, taken from reference TRBV19 and TRBJ2-7): DGGITQSPKYLFRKEGQNVTLSCEQNLNHDAMYWYRQDPGQGLRLIYYSQIVNDFQKGDIAEGYSVSREKKESFPLTVTSAQKNPTAFYLCATHPSGGSYEQYFGPGTRLTVT.

The rearrangement uses TRBV7-5 and TRBJ2-5; the table's D gene call, TRBD2, was not cross checked with the DNA. TRBV7-5 is flagged as a pseudogene. This CDR3 contains 15 residues. The chain's CDR3 is CARSLFQAGEKTQYF. DNA of the CDR3: TGTGCCAGAAGCTTATTCCAAGCGGGCGAGAAGACCCAGTACTTC.

The chain uses TRBV6-6 and TRBJ2-2; 8 bases fit TRBD1. Looked up from germline, CDR1 is MNHNY and CDR2 is SVGAGI (reference sequence). V trimming: 5 bases; J trimming: 2 bases; junction bases outside the gene matches: 4. CDR3 size: 15 residues. The CDR3 spells CASSRQGRNTGELFF. Here the CDR3 DNA reads TGTGCCAGCAGTAGACAGGGGCGTAACACCGGGGAGCTGTTTTTT.